This T cell receptor (beta chain) emerged from a study of blood T cell repertoires in COVID-19. Sequenced by immunoSEQ multiplex PCR; TCRdb stores in-frame clones only, minus some. Of approximately 330,000 clones listed, 65% to 90% are singletons. The V gene end was trimmed by 3 bases and the J gene end by 4 bases; junction bases not matched to a gene: 12. This CDR3 has 17 amino acids. Germline V CDR1 and CDR2: KGHSH, LQKENI. The rearrangement uses TRBV18 and TRBJ1-2, with 9 bases identical to TRBD1. This TCR was sampled from a woman in her 40s with acute COVID-19. The sample was PBMCs or T cells enriched from blood (not recorded which). The CDR3 region is CASSPSRDRVNVYGYTF. In DNA, the CDR3 is TGTGCCAGCTCACCTTCGCGGGACAGGGTGAATGTCTATGGCTACACCTTC.